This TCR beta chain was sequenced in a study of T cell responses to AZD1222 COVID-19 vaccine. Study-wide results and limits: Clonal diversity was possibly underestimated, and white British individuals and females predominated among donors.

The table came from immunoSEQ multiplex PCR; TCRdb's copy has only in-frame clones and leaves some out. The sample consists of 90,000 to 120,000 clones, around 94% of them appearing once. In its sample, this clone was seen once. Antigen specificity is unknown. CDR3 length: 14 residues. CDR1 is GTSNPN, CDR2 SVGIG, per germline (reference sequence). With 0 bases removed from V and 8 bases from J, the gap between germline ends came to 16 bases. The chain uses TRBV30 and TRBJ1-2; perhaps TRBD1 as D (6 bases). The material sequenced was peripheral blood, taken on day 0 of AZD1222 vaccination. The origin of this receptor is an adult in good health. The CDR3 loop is CAWSVLGGLDGYTF. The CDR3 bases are TGTGCCTGGAGTGTATTAGGGGGGTTGGACGGCTACACCTTC.